This T cell receptor (beta chain) emerged from a study of shared clonotypes between healthy human individuals (dated by TCRdb to the early 2020s). Turning to the overall study: Three men and two women, aged 18 to 49 years, made up the cohort. For each donor, three plates each were used for CD4 naive and CD4 memory, two plates were used for CD8 naive, and one plate was used for CD8 memory. To estimate repertoire size and how much clonotypes are shared between individuals, the study performed deep sequencing of blood TCR repertoires from a handful of healthy adults. To increase sequencing depth and limit assay-specific biases, different laboratories used diverse techniques to prepare libraries and sequence TCR repertoires. Between about 0.94 and 10 billion PBMCs per donor were obtained by leukapheresis.

For the CD8 naive samples, CD45RO-negative cells were positively selected for CCR7, yielding a CD45RA+CCR7+ population from which TemRA cells were excluded. Healthy HIV-negative adults with no recently reported acute infections or vaccinations were included as donors. All donors were Caucasian adults living in Nashville, Tennessee, USA. After blood collection by leukapheresis, PBMCs were isolated using Ficoll-Histopaque density gradient centrifugation and then cryopreserved in the vapor phase of liquid nitrogen. Analytical flow cytometry was used to check the purity and quantity of each magnetically sorted T cell population. Each sorted fraction had its genomic DNA isolated and then quantified by UV absorbance on a Nanodrop 2000c. Using the deep immunoSEQ assay, multiplex PCR amplified TCR CDR3 regions from genomic DNA. Genomic DNA extracted from each cell subset was distributed evenly over all wells of several immunoSEQ 96-well plates, and each plate served as one replicate. For sorted subsets, roughly 200 ng of genomic DNA, equivalent to roughly 33,000 T cell genomes, went into each replicate PCR. The purified libraries were quantified using a Qubit 3.0 fluorometer, sized with a Bioanalyzer 2100, and then quantified again using the KAPA Library Quantification kit. Every immunoSEQ 96-well plate was sequenced on a separate single-read 150-cycle Illumina NextSeq 550 flow cell. The original pipeline was this. Because the immunoSEQ output included only junctional sequences and no quality scores, the filtering could not be the same as the filtering used for full-length reads. Sequences were annotated with PyIR, a Python wrapper for IgBLAST v1.9, using IMGT germline references to assign V/J genes and CDR3. Any read was removed if the V/J assignment was weak (E-value above 1e-6), the CDR3 was missing, or the read contained stop codons, out-of-frame junctions, or ambiguous translated residues. V3J clonotypes were defined as sequences sharing the same inferred V gene, J gene, and CDR3 amino acid sequence. The percentage overlap between two repertoires was calculated by dividing the number of shared unique clonotypes by the size of the smaller repertoire. Repertoire richness was assessed with RTK rarefaction, the Chao1 estimator, and Recon v2.1 estimates of unobserved clonotypes. For all TCRbeta clonotypes obtained by the gDNA method from a handful of donors, generation probabilities were computed with OLGA. What TCRdb holds here is the immuneACCESS table cut down to in-frame rearrangements. Part of the clones is not present; checked against another copy, under half of the missing clones reflect an unresolved V gene, and the others are unexplained. The DNA gave D and trimming, while V, J and clone size come from that table. Here the sample has around 2.1 million clones; roughly 91% occur a single time. The top ten clones comprise around 1.7% of the sample.

Comment on this clone: This receptor's antigen is unknown. Per-base qualities were not stored, and no clone one base away is much larger.

The CDR3, from cysteine to phenylalanine, totals 14 residues. Only the CDR3 DNA is retained, 42 bases long and in frame from the first base. CDR1 SGDLS and CDR2 YYNGEE are derived from the germline V gene. V sheds 1 base and J sheds 0 bases, leaving 6 bases between their ends. Overall study results and their limits: Across a few donors, approximately 5% of naive CD4, approximately 3.6% of naive CD8, under 2.5% of memory CD4, and 0.4% of memory CD8 clonotypes were shared. Because the study included only a small number of donors, the genetic and exposure-history diversity represented was limited. Larger estimated clonotype richness was generally found for naive subsets than for memory subsets. Rarefaction of sorted-subset datasets indicated incomplete sequencing despite the large sequencing depth. Compared with non-shared clonotypes, clonotypes shared by all four sorted-subset donors had higher generation probabilities. Sampling was restricted to blood, and TCR repertoires in tissue are likely to differ from TCR repertoires in blood. Based on pairwise subsampling, the degree of clonotype sharing among donors was expected to be affected by sequencing depth.

The V gene is TRBV9 and the J gene is TRBJ2-3; the D gene assignment is ambiguous. This receptor was identified in a man aged 18 to 30 in good health. Some clones in this sample may be carry-over from other donors' samples. Sequencing was done on a sample of naive CD8+ T cells from PBMCs. The cell subset or site label of this sample denotes: CD45RA+CCR7+. The DNA is TGTGCCAGCAGCGTAAAAGGGAGCACAGATACGCAGTATTTT. This encodes CASSVKGSTDTQYF.